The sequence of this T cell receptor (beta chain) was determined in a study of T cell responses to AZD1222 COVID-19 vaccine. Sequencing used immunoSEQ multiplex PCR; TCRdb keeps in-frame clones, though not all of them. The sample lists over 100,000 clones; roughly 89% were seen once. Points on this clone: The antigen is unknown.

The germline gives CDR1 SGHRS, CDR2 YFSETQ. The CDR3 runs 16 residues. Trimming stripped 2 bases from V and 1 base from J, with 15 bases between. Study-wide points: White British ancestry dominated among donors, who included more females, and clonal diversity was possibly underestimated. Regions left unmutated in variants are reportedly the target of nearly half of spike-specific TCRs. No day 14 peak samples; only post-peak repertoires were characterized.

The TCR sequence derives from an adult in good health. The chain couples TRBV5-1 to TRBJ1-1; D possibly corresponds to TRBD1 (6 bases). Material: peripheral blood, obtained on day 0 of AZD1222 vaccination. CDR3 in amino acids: CASSLGYNRENTEAFF. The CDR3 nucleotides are TGCGCCAGCAGCTTAGGGTACAACAGGGAGAACACTGAAGCTTTCTTT.